The present T cell receptor (beta chain) was sequenced within a study of CD8+ T cells in alopecia areata. The wider study: Spontaneously alopecic C3H/HeJ graft donors, about 6-13 months old, gave skin to approximately 6-10-week-old female C3H/HeJ mice. Study results and limitations: In scalp samples, resident alphabeta T cells of normal skin are also sequenced. Greater clonality was observed in lesional scalp samples, especially alopecia totalis/universalis, versus normal scalp. Patients displayed less clarity in TCR sharing than mice, a finding possibly related to HLA.

A few counts support this clone. Its antigen remains unknown. Any gene name here is a mouse gene name. The read terminates 4 residues before the CDR3 end, so the remaining end is supplied by the germline J gene. Following extraction, RNA underwent reverse transcription to cDNA, which served as the sequencing template. TCRdb keeps only in-frame clones here, not all; method: immunoSEQ multiplex PCR. Sampling found some 110,000 clones, none seen once. Germline V gives CDR1 FNHDT, CDR2 SITEND (reference sequence). Trimming took 5 bases from V and 1 from J; bases not matched to a gene: 5. This CDR3 spans 16 amino acids.

This chain connects TRBV19 to TRBJ2-2, with TRBD2 identical over 10 bases. Sequencing input: lesional skin. The source of this sequence is a C3H/HeJ mouse with alopecia areata. The strain's MHC haplotype is H2-k. The covered CDR3 bases are TGTGCCAGCAGACACCGGGACTGGGGAAACACCGGG. Amino acids: CASRHRDWGNTG. The full CDR3 protein is CASRHRDWGNTGQLYF. The whole variable domain, filled in from reference TRBV19 and TRBJ2-2, reads GGIITQTPKFLIGQEGQKLTLKCQQNFNHDTMYWYRQDSGKGLRLIYYSITENDLQKGDLSEGYDASREKKSSFSLTVTSAQKNEMAVFLCASRHRDWGNTGQLYFGEGSKLTVL.